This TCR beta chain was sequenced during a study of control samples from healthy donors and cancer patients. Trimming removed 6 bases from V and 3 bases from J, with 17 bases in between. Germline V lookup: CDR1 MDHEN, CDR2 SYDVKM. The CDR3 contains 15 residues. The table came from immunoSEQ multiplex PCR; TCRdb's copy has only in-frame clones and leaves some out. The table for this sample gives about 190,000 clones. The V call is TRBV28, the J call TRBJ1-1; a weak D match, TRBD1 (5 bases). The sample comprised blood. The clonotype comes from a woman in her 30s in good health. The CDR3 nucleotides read TGTGCCAGCAGCTCCGGGACCATATCGGACACTGAAGCTTTCTTT. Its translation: CASSSGTISDTEAFF.